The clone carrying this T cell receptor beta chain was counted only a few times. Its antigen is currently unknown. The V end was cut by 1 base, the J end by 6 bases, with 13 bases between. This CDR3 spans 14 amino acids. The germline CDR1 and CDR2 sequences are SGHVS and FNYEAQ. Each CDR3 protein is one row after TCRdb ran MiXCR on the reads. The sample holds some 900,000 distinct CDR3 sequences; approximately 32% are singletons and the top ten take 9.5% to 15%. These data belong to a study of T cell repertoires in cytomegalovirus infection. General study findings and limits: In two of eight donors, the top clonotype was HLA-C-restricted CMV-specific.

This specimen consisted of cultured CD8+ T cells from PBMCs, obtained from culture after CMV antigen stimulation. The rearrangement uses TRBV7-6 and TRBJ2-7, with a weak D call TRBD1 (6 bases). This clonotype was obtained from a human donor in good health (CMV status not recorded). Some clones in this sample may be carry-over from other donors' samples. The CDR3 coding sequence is TGTGCCAGCAGCTTAGAGCAGGGGATTGGCGAGCAGTACGTC. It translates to CASSLEQGIGEQYV.